This T cell receptor (beta chain) was identified during a study of cytomegalovirus exposure and HLA in healthy donors. Study observations and caveats: TCR beta chains numbering more than 150 were designated cytomegalovirus-associated.

The data were produced by immunoSEQ multiplex PCR, yet TCRdb's version contains in-frame clones alone and is incomplete. The sample shows about 280,000 clones, approximately 90% of them seen only once. As concerns this clone: Its target is unknown.

Donors came from a validation cohort of 90 to 150 subjects, distinct from the first 666-subject cohort. This CDR3 is 13 amino acids long. The V end was cut by 10 bases, the J end by 0 bases, with 12 bases between. The germline V gene has CDR1 MNHEY and CDR2 SMNVEV (reference sequence). The rearrangement uses TRBV27 and TRBJ1-2; D is possibly TRBD1 (5 bases). This sequence originates from a woman aged 18-30 years in good health and CMV-seronegative. The sample consisted of PBMCs. CDR3 sequence reads: CATARGANYGYTF. The CDR3 coding sequence is TGTGCCACCGCCCGGGGGGCTAACTATGGCTACACCTTC.